This entry is about one T cell receptor (beta chain). The antigen remains undetermined. Only in-frame clones appear in the TCRdb table, and some are missing; sequencing was by immunoSEQ multiplex PCR. The data hold hundreds of thousands of clones, with roughly 72% observed a single time. The investigators split CD4+ cells into a CD45RA+ naive subset and a CD45RA-negative memory subset. The sample belongs to a study of shared clonotypes between healthy human individuals. Study-wide results and caveats: It was expected that sequencing depth would affect clonotype sharing among donors. Relative to their counterparts shared across all four donors, non-shared clonotypes exhibited diminished generation probabilities.

The V gene's germline CDR1 is MGHDK and CDR2 SYGVNS. The CDR3 loop spans 16 amino acids. Unmatched junction bases numbered 6, after V lost 4 bases and J lost 2 bases. This sequence joins TRBV25-1 and TRBJ2-7, with 12 bases matching TRBD1. The receptor's source is a woman aged 25 to 45 in good health. The specimen was memory CD4+ T cells sorted from blood. The sample's subset: CD45RA-negative fraction. The CDR3 reads CASSGRDRGPTYEQYF. The CDR3 nucleotides are TGTGCCAGCAGTGGACGGGACAGGGGGCCCACCTACGAGCAGTACTTC.